The next 18 T cell receptor beta chains were all read from a single sample in a study of molecular identifiers for immune sequencing clone quantification. TCRdb reprocessed the PCR reads with MiXCR, giving one entry per CDR3 protein. The profile shows about 320,000 distinct CDR3 sequences, about 20% of them singletons. Sequencing used naive CD8+ T cells from blood, with Jurkat cell RNA spiked in. Indicated subset: FACS-sorted CD8+CD4-CCR7+CD45RA+ naive T cells. These receptors were taken from a human donor in good health. Some libraries in this study had Jurkat cell RNA spiked in.

This clonotype was picked up many times. This chain joins TRBV7-3 and TRBJ2-1; TRBD2 matches 7 bases. V lost 5 bases to trimming and J lost 9 bases; unmatched junction nucleotides: 13. CDR1 is SGHTA and CDR2 is FQGTGA in the germline V gene. The CDR3 is made up of 15 amino acids. CDR3: CASSDSATSVGEQFF. The DNA of the CDR3 is TGTGCCAGCAGCGACTCAGCTACTAGCGTCGGTGAGCAGTTCTTC.

This clonotype was recorded many times. The chain couples TRBV28 to TRBJ2-5, with D hard to call. Germline values: CDR1 MDHEN, CDR2 SYDVKM. V lost 5 bases and J lost 2, with 12 bases in between. The CDR3 covers 14 residues. The CDR3 here is CASSTLGRQETQYF. The CDR3 nucleotides read TGTGCCAGCAGTACTCTGGGCAGACAAGAGACCCAGTACTTC.

The gene calls are TRBV3-1 and TRBJ1-1; no reliable D call. V lost 2 bases and J 4 bases, leaving 11 bases between the germline ends. Germline assignment: CDR1 LGHDT and CDR2 YNNKEL (reference sequence). The CDR3 consists of 14 residues. CDR3 DNA: TGTGCCAGCAGCCAAACGGGTCTTGGCACTGAAGCTTTCTTT. This gives the protein CASSQTGLGTEAFF. The complete variable domain, with remaining parts taken from reference TRBV3-1 and TRBJ1-1, reads DTAVSQTPKYLVTQMGNDKSIKCEQNLGHDTMYWYKQDSKKFLKIMFSYNNKELIINETVPNRFSPKSPDKAHLNLHINSLELGDSAVYFCASSQTGLGTEAFFGQGTRLTVV.

This clonotype was seen at least ten times. This chain uses TRBV18 with TRBJ1-1; D ambiguous. The V end lost 2 bases, the J end lost 3 bases, and 13 bases lay between the germline ends. The CDR3 runs 15 residues. Per the germline V gene, CDR1 is KGHSH and CDR2 is LQKENI. The CDR3 nucleotides are TGTGCCAGCTCACCAGATGAGGGAATTTACACTGAAGCTTTCTTT. Amino acid sequence: CASSPDEGIYTEAFF.

This clonotype was seen at least ten times. Mismatch with germline at one junction end may stem from a read error. The rearrangement joins TRBV7-2 to TRBJ1-5; D is possibly TRBD1 (5 bases). The germline CDR1 and CDR2 sequences are SGHTA and FQGNSA. CDR3 length: 14 residues. Written as DNA, the CDR3 is TGTGCCAGCAGCATAGCAGGGTCTCAACAGCCCCAGCATTTT. It codes for CASSIAGSQQPQHF. Using reference TRBV7-2 and TRBJ1-5 for the parts outside the CDR3, the full variable domain is GAGVSQSPSNKVTEKGKDVELRCDPISGHTALYWYRQSLGQGLEFLIYFQGNSAPDKSGLPSDRFSAERTGGSVSTLTIQRTQQEDSAVYLCASSIAGSQQPQHFGDGTRLSIL.

Ten or more counts support this clonotype. V is TRBV13 and J is TRBJ2-7; D is tentatively TRBD1 or TRBD2 (5 bases each). Germline loops: CDR1 PRHDT, CDR2 FYEKMQ (reference sequence). The CDR3 totals 16 residues. The V gene lost 4 bases and the J gene lost 7 bases, with 23 bases spanning the gap. This CDR3 is CASSSGVGTELWEQYF. CDR3 in DNA: TGTGCCAGCAGCTCCGGGGTAGGGACCGAACTGTGGGAGCAGTACTTC.

This clonotype was observed a handful of times. The rearrangement joins TRBV30 to TRBJ2-5; 9 bases agree with TRBD1. The V segment lost 1 base and the J segment 0 bases; nucleotides outside the gene matches: 15. The CDR3 has 19 residues. The germline gives CDR1 GTSNPN, CDR2 SVGIG (reference sequence). The CDR3 region is CAWSGYGVIRTGDQETQYF. The CDR3 coding sequence is TGTGCCTGGAGTGGATATGGAGTTATTCGGACAGGGGACCAAGAGACCCAGTACTTC.

There are many counts of this clonotype. This chain connects TRBV6-5 to TRBJ2-2; TRBD1 aligns across 7 bases. Germline CDR1 and CDR2: MNHEY and SVGAGI. This CDR3 has 16 amino acids. V gave up 6 bases and J gave up 3 bases; unmatched junction bases: 10. The CDR3 sequence is CASRDQPGQYTGELFF. The CDR3 DNA reads TGTGCCAGCAGGGACCAACCGGGACAGTACACCGGGGAGCTGTTTTTT.

This clonotype was seen at least ten times. The chain links TRBV29-1 to TRBJ1-2, with D perhaps TRBD1 (5 bases). The CDR3 has 17 amino acids. CDR1 SQVTM and CDR2 ANQGSEA come from the germline V gene. The ends were cut back, 1 base at V and 4 bases at J, with 22 bases in the middle. The CDR3 sequence is CSVEAQGTDYSRYGYTF. DNA for the CDR3: TGCAGCGTTGAAGCTCAAGGGACCGACTATTCCCGCTATGGCTACACCTTC.

A few counts support this clonotype. The V gene is TRBV7-9, the J gene TRBJ2-1; D may correspond to TRBD1 or TRBD2 (6 bases each). Germline V gene lookup returns CDR1 SEHNR and CDR2 FQNEAQ (reference sequence). Trimming shortened V by 10 bases and J by 0 bases, and 25 bases separated the two germline ends. The CDR3 length is 18 residues. In DNA, the CDR3 is TGTGCCAACCTGCCCCTAGGGGGGTCCCAGAGCTCCTACAATGAGCAGTTCTTC. This codes for CANLPLGGSQSSYNEQFF.

This clonotype showed up many times. The V and J genes are TRBV28 and TRBJ1-1, with a weak D call TRBD1 (5 bases). This CDR3 has 13 amino acids. V was cut by 6 bases and J by 0 bases, with 8 bases left in between. CDR1 and CDR2 from the germline V gene are MDHEN and SYDVKM. The CDR3 DNA sequence: TGTGCCAGCAGCTCGACAGTGAACACTGAAGCTTTCTTT. It yields the protein CASSSTVNTEAFF.

A word on this clonotype: A much larger clone differs by one base, so this may be a read error. The V and J genes are TRBV14 and TRBJ2-7, with 9 bases lining up with TRBD2. CDR1 is SGHDN and CDR2 is FVKESK in the germline V gene. The trim removed 3 bases at V and 6 bases at J, leaving 9 bases unmatched. The CDR3 has 15 amino acids. CDR3 nucleotide sequence: TGTGCCAGCAGCCATTTTATAGCGGGAGTCTGCGAGCAGTACTTC. Residues: CASSHFIAGVCEQYF.

Concerning this clonotype itself: This may be a read error, as it is one base from a much larger clone. The CDR3 ends on some other residue instead of the conserved phenylalanine or tryptophan, so this is likely a read error. The V and J genes are TRBV5-1 and TRBJ2-3; the D is unclear. This CDR3 region has 13 residues. Germline CDR1 is SGHRS and CDR2 is YFSETQ. Between the trimmed V and J ends, which lost 3 bases and 6 bases, there was a span of 11 bases. As DNA, the CDR3 is TGCGCCAGCAGCTCCCCACCCGGGGATACGCAGTATCTT. Translation gives CASSSPPGDTQYL.

As concerns this clonotype: A much larger clone differs by one base, so this may be a read error. CDR3 in amino acids: CASCLGDLGEAFF. The CDR3 coding sequence is TGTGCCAGCTGCTTAGGAGACTTGGGTGAAGCTTTCTTT. V usage is TRBV7-6 and J usage is TRBJ1-1, with D unresolved. Per germline, CDR1 SGHVS and CDR2 FNYEAQ. The CDR3 consists of 13 residues.

Concerning this clonotype: A much larger clone differs from this one at a single base, so this may be a read error. This rearrangement joins TRBV12-3 or TRBV12-4 to TRBJ1-3; D unclear. This CDR3 has 15 residues. CDR3 DNA sequence: TGTGCCAGCAGTTTTTCGAAGGGTTATGGAAACACCAGATATTTT. It yields the protein CASSFSKGYGNTRYF.

For this clonotype: A much more abundant neighbour one base away suggests this may be a read error. The chain links TRBV4-1 to TRBJ2-3, with D maybe TRBD2 (6 bases). Germline lookup yields CDR1 MGHRA and CDR2 YSYEKL. This CDR3 is 17 amino acids long. The germline V and J ends were trimmed by 0 bases and 1 base, with 14 bases remaining between them. CDR3 sequence: CASSQDVSGYGTDTQYF. The CDR3 coding sequence is TGCGCCAGCAGCCAAGACGTAAGCGGGTATGGCACAGATACGCAGTATTTT.

This clonotype was picked up many times. The CDR3 nucleotides are TGTGCCAGTAGTATTTCGCTCCCGATGAACACTGAAGCTTTCTTT. Its translation is CASSISLPMNTEAFF. The chain uses TRBV19 and TRBJ1-1; D gene unclear. The CDR3 totals 15 residues. Germline values: CDR1 LNHDA, CDR2 SQIVND (reference sequence). The V end was cut by 3 bases, the J end by 0 bases, with 11 bases between.

The sample holds many counts of this clonotype. The chain has TRBV12-3 or TRBV12-4 and TRBJ2-1, with 9 bases that match TRBD1. CDR3 length: 15 residues. The V gene end was trimmed by 4 bases and the J gene end by 3 bases; junction bases not matched to a gene: 4. The CDR3 here is CASSSTGGFYNEQFF. In DNA form, the CDR3 reads TGTGCCAGCAGTTCCACAGGGGGCTTCTACAATGAGCAGTTCTTC.